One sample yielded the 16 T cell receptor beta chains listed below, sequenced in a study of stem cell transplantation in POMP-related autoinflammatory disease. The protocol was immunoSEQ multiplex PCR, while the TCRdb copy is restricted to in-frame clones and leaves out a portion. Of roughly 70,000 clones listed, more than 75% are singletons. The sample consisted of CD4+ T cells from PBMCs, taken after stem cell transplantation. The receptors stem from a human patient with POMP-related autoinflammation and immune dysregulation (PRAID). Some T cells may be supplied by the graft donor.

This chain's CDR3 is CASSDRLSNEQFF. CDR3 DNA sequence: TGCGCCAGCAGTGACAGGCTCAGTAATGAGCAGTTCTTC. The rearrangement uses TRBV5-1 and TRBJ2-1, with a weak D call TRBD1 (6 bases). Trimming left V 5 bases short and J 7 bases short, with 13 bases between. This CDR3 is built from 13 residues. Germline CDR1 and CDR2: SGHRS and YFSETQ.

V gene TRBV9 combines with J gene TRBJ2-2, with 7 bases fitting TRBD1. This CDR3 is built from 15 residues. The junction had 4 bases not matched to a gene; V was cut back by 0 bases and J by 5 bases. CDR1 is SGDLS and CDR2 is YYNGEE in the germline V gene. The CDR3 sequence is CASSVEGQNTGELFF. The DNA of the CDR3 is TGTGCCAGCAGCGTAGAGGGACAGAATACCGGGGAGCTGTTTTTT.

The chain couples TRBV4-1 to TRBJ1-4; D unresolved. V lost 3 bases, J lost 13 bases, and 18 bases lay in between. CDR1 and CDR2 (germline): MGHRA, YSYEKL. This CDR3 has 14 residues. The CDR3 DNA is TGCGCCAGCAGCCAGCAACAGCCCCTCGCGGGACTGTTTTTT. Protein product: CASSQQQPLAGLFF.

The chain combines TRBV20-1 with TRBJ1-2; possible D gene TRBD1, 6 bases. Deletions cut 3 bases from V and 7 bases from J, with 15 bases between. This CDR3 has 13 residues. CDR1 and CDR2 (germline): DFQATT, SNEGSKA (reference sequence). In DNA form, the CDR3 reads TGCAGTGCTAGTGAAGATCAGGGGTTTGGCTACACCTTC. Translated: CSASEDQGFGYTF.

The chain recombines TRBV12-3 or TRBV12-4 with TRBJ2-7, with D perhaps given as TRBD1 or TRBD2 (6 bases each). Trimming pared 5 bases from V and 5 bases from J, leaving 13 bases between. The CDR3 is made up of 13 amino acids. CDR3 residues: CASSTTGGNEQYV. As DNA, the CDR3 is TGTGCCAGCAGTACGACAGGAGGGAACGAGCAGTACGTC.

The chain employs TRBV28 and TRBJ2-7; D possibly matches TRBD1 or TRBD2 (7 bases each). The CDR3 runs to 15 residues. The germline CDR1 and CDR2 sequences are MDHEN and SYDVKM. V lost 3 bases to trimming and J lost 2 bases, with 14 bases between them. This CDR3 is CASSFSGGQAYEQYF. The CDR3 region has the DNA TGTGCCAGCAGTTTTTCGGGAGGACAGGCCTACGAGCAGTACTTC.

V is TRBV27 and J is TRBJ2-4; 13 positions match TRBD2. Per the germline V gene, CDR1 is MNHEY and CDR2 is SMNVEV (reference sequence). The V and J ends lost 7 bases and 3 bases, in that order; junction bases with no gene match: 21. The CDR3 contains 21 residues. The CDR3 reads CASNSRPTSGRPALDKNIQYF. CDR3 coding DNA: TGTGCCAGCAACTCGCGACCGACTAGCGGGAGGCCTGCCCTAGACAAAAACATTCAGTACTTC.

CDR3 sequence (DNA): TGTGCCAGCAGCAAAGGGCCGATACAGACCTACAATGAGCAGTTCTTC. Its translation is CASSKGPIQTYNEQFF. J is TRBJ2-1 and V is TRBV21-1; the listed D gene, TRBD1, was not tested against the DNA. TRBV21-1 is termed a pseudogene. The length of the CDR3 is 16 residues.

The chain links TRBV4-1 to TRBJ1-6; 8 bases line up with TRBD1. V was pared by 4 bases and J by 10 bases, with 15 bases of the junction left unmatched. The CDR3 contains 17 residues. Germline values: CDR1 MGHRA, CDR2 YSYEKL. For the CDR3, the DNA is TGCGCCAGCAGCCGTATAGGCGGACAGGGACGAGGGTCACCCCTCCACTTT. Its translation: CASSRIGGQGRGSPLHF.

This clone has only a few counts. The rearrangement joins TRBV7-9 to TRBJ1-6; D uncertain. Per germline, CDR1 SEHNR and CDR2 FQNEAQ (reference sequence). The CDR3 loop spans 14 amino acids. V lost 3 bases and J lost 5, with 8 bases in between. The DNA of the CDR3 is TGTGCCAGCAGCTTCGGCCAGAATAATTCACCCCTCCACTTT. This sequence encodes CASSFGQNNSPLHF.

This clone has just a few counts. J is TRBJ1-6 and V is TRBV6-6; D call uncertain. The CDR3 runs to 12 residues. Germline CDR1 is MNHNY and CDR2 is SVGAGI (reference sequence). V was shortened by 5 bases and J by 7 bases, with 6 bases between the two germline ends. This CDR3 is CASSPGNSPLHF. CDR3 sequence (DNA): TGTGCCAGCAGTCCGGGGAATTCACCCCTCCACTTT.

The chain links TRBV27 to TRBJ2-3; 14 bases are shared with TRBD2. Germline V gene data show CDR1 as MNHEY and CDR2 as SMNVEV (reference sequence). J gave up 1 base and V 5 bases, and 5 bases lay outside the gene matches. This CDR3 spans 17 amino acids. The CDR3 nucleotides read TGTGCCAGCAGTAGGAAGACTAGCGGGAGGGGCACAGATACGCAGTATTTT. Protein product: CASSRKTSGRGTDTQYF.

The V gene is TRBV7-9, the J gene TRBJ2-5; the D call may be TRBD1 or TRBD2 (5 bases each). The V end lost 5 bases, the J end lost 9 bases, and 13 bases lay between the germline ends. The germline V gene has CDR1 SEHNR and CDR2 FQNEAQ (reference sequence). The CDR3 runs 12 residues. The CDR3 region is CASSPATGPQYF. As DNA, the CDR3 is TGTGCCAGCAGCCCAGCGACGGGACCCCAGTACTTC.

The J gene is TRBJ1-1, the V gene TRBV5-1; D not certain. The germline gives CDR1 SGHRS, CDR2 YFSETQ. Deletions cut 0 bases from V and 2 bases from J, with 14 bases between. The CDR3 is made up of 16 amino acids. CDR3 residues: CASSLAVLPLNTEAFF. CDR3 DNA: TGCGCCAGCAGCTTGGCGGTCCTTCCCCTTAACACTGAAGCTTTCTTT. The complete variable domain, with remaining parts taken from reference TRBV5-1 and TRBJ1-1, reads KAGVTQTPRYLIKTRGQQVTLSCSPISGHRSVSWYQQTPGQGLQFLFEYFSETQRNKGNFPGRFSGRQFSNSRSEMNVSTLELGDSALYLCASSLAVLPLNTEAFFGQGTRLTVV.

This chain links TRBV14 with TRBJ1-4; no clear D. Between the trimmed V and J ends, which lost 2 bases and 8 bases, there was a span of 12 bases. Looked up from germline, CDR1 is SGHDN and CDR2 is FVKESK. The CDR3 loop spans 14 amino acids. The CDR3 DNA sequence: TGTGCCAGCAGCCAATCAAATAGGTTGGAAAAACTGTTTTTT. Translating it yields CASSQSNRLEKLFF.

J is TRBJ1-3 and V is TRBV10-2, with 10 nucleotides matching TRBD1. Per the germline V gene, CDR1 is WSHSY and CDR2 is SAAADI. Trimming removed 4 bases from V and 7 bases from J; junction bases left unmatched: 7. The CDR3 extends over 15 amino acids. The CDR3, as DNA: TGCGCCAGCAGTGCGGGACAGGGGACGTACAACACCATATATTTT. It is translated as CASSAGQGTYNTIYF.